Below, 3 T cell receptor beta chains from the same sample are listed, as sequenced in a study of blood T cells in healthy people across ages. Combining a sample-barcoded 5' primer with a J-beta primer mix, a second PCR ran for about 7 to 11 cycles. TCRdb used MiXCR to reprocess the 5' RACE reads, holding one entry per CDR3 protein. The table includes around 990,000 distinct CDR3 sequences, 25% detected once. These data also featured in a second study, about T cells of mothers and their children.

Sequencing used blood. Source of these receptors: a girl aged 2 to 9 in good health.

This clonotype occurred a few times. The gene calls are TRBV12-3 or TRBV12-4 and TRBJ2-2, with D possibly matching TRBD2 (6 bases). This CDR3 is 14 amino acids long. V lost 0 bases to trimming and J lost 6 bases, with 8 bases between them. CDR3 protein: CASSLAGGAGELFF. CDR3 DNA: TGTGCCAGCAGTTTAGCGGGAGGAGCCGGGGAGCTGTTTTTT.

This clonotype was seen only once. The gene calls are TRBV20-1 and TRBJ2-2; 8 bases match TRBD1. This CDR3 comprises 13 residues. J gave up 7 bases and V 5 bases, and 6 bases lay outside the gene matches. Germline CDR1 reads DFQATT; CDR2 reads SNEGSKA (reference sequence). CDR3 sequence: CSARDRPSGELFF. The CDR3 DNA reads as TGCAGTGCTCGGGACAGGCCTAGCGGGGAGCTGTTTTTT.

The chain couples TRBV6-1 to TRBJ2-7; D may be TRBD1 (5 bases). The CDR3 has 13 residues. Germline V CDR1 and CDR2: MNHNS, SASEGT. The germline V and J ends were trimmed by 4 bases and 4 bases, with 11 bases remaining between them. The CDR3 sequence: CASSGEQGYEQYF. The CDR3 DNA follows: TGTGCCAGCAGTGGTGAGCAGGGTTACGAGCAGTACTTC.